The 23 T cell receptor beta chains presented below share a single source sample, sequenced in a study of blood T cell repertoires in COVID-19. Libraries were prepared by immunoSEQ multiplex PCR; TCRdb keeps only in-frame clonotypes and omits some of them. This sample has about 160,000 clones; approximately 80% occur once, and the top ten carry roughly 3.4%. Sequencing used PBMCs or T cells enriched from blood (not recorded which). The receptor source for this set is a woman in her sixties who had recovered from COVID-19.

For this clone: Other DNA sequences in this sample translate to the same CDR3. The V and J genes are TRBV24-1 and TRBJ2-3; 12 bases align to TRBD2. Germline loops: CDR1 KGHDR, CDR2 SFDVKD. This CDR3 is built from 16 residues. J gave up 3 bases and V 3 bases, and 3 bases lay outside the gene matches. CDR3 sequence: CATSDPTSGGTDTQYF. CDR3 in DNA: TGTGCCACCAGTGATCCCACTAGCGGGGGGACAGATACGCAGTATTTT.

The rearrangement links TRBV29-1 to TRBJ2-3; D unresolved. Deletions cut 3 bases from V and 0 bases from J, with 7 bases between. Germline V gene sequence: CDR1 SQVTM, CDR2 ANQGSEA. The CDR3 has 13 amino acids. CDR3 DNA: TGCAGCGTTGAGGCACCTAGCACAGATACGCAGTATTTT. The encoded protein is CSVEAPSTDTQYF.

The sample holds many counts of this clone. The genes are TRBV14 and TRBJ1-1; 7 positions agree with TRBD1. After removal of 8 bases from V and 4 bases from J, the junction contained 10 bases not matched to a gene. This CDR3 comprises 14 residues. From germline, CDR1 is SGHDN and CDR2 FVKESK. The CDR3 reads CASVATGEGTEAFF. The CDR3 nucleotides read TGTGCCAGCGTCGCTACAGGGGAAGGCACTGAAGCTTTCTTT. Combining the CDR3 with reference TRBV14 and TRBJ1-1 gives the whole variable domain EAGVTQFPSHSVIEKGQTVTLRCDPISGHDNLYWYRRVMGKEIKFLLHFVKESKQDESGMPNNRFLAERTGGTYSTLKVQPAELEDSGVYFCASVATGEGTEAFFGQGTRLTVV.

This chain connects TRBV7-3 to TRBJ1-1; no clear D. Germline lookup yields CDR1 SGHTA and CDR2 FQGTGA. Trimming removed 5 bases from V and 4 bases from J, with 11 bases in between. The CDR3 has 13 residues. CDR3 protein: CASSAGVSTEAFF. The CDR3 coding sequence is TGTGCCAGCAGCGCCGGGGTGAGCACTGAAGCTTTCTTT. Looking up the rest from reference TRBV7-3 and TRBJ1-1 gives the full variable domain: GAGVSQTPSNKVTEKGKYVELRCDPISGHTALYWYRQSLGQGPEFLIYFQGTGAADDSGLPNDRFFAVRPEGSVSTLKIQRTERGDSAVYLCASSAGVSTEAFFGQGTRLTVV.

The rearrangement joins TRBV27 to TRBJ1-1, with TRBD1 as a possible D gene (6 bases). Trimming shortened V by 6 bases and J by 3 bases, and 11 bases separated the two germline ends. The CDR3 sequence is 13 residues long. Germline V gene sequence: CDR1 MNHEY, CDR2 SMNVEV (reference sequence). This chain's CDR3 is CASSKGGDTEAFF. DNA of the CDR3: TGTGCCAGCAGCAAGGGGGGGGACACTGAAGCTTTCTTT.

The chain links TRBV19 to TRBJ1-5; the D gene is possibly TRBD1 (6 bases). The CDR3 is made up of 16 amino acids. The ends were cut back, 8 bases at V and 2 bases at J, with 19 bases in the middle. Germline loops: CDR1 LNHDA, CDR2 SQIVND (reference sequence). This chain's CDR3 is CASRTHDGGRNQPQHF. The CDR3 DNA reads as TGTGCCAGTCGCACCCACGACGGGGGGCGCAATCAGCCCCAGCATTTT.

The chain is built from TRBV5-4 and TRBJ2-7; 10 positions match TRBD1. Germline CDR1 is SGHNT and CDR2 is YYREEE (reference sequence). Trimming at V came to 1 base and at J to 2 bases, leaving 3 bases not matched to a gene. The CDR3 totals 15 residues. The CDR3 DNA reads TGTGCCAGCAGCTTGACCGGGACAGGGGCCTACGAGCAGTACTTC. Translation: CASSLTGTGAYEQYF.

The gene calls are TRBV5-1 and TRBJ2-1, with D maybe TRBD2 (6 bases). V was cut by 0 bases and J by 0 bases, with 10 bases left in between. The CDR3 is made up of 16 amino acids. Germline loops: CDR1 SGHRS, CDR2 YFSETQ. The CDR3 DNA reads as TGCGCCAGCAGCTTGGCGCAGACTAGCTCCTACAATGAGCAGTTCTTC. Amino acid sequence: CASSLAQTSSYNEQFF.

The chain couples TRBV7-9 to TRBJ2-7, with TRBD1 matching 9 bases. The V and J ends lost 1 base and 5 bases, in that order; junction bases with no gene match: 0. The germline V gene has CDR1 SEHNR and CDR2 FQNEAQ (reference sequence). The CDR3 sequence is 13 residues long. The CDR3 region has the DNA TGTGCCAGCAGCTTAGGGACAGGGGACGAGCAGTACTTC. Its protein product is CASSLGTGDEQYF.

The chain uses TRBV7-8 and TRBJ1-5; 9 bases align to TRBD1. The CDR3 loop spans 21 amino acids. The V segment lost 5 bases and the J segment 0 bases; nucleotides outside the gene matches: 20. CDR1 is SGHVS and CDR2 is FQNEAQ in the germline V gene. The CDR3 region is CASSPWGGQGLYYYSNQPQHF. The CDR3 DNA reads TGTGCCAGCAGCCCCTGGGGGGGACAGGGTCTCTACTATTATAGCAATCAGCCCCAGCATTTT.

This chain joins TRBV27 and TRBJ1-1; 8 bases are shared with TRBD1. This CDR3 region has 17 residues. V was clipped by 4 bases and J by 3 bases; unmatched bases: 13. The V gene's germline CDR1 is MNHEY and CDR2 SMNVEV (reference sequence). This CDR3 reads CASSSQGGGFRHTEAFF. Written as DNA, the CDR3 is TGTGCCAGCAGTTCACAGGGGGGTGGGTTCCGGCACACTGAAGCTTTCTTT.

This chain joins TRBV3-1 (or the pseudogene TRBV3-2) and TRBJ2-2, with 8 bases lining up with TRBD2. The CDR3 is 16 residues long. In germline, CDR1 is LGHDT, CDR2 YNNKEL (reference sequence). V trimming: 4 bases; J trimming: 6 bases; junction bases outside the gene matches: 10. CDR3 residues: CASSPRPGLEAGELFF. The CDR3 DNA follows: TGTGCCAGCAGCCCCCGACCGGGACTAGAAGCCGGGGAGCTGTTTTTT.

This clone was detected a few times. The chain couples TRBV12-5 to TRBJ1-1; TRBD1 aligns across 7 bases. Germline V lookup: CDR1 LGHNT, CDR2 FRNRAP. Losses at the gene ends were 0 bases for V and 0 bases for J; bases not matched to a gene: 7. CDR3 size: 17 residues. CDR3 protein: CASGLVTGRGVNTEAFF. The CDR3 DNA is TGTGCTAGTGGTTTGGTAACCGGCAGGGGGGTGAACACTGAAGCTTTCTTT.

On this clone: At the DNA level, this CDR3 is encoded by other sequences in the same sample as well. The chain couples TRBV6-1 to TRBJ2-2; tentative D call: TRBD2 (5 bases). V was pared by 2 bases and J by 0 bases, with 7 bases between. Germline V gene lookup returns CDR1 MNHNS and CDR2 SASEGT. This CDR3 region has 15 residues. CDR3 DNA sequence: TGTGCCAGCAGTGAACGGGGTGCGAACACCGGGGAGCTGTTTTTT. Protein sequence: CASSERGANTGELFF.

For the CDR3, the DNA is TGTGCCAGCAGCTTAGGGACAGGGGTAATAAAGGGTCAGTTCTTC. Protein product: CASSLGTGVIKGQFF. The chain employs TRBV7-9 and TRBJ2-1; 9 positions agree with TRBD1. This CDR3 spans 15 amino acids. Germline V gene lookup returns CDR1 SEHNR and CDR2 FQNEAQ (reference sequence). V dropped 1 base and J dropped 13; count of bases not matched to a gene: 11.

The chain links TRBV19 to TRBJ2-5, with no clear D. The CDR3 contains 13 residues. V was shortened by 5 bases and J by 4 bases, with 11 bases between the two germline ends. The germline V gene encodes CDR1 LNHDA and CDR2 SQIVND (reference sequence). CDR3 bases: TGTGCCAGTAGTCCCGGGTTCGGAGAGACCCAGTACTTC. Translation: CASSPGFGETQYF.

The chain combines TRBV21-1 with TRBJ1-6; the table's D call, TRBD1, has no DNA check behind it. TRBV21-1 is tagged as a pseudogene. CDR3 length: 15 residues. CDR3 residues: CASSRGTADNSPLHF. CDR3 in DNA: TGTGCCAGCAGCCGAGGGACAGCCGATAATTCACCCCTCCACTTT.

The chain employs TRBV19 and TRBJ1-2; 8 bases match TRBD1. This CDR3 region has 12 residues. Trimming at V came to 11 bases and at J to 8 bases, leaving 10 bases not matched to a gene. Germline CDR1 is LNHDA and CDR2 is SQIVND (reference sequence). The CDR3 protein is CAVGQGLNGYTF. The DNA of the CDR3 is TGTGCCGTAGGACAGGGTTTAAACGGCTACACCTTC.

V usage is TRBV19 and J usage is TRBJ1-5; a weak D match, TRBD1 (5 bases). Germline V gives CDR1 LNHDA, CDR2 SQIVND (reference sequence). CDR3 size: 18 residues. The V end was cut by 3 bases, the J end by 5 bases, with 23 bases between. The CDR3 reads CASSMQVQGDLGYQPQHF. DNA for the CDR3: TGTGCCAGTAGTATGCAAGTCCAAGGGGATTTGGGGTATCAGCCCCAGCATTTT.

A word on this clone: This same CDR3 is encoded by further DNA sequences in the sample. CDR3 nucleotide sequence: TGTGCCAGTAGTATACAAGCGGGGGGGCGATACGAGCAGTACTTC. The encoded protein is CASSIQAGGRYEQYF. This chain joins TRBV19 and TRBJ2-7; 10 positions match TRBD2. The CDR3 totals 15 residues. Per germline, CDR1 LNHDA and CDR2 SQIVND (reference sequence). V shed 2 bases and J 4 bases; nucleotides not matched to a gene: 5.

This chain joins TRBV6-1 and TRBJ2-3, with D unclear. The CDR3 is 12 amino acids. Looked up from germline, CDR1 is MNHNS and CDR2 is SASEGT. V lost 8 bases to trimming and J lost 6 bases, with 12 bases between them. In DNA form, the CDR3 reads TGTGCCAGCGGCTGGGTCGGGGATACGCAGTATTTT. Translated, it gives CASGWVGDTQYF.

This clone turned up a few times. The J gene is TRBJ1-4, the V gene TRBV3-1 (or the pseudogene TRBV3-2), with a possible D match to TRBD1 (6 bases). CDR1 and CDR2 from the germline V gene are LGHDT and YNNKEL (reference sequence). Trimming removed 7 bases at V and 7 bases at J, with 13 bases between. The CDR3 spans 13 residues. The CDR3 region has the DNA TGTGCCAGCAAGGACAGCCTTATTGAAAAACTGTTTTTT. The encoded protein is CASKDSLIEKLFF.

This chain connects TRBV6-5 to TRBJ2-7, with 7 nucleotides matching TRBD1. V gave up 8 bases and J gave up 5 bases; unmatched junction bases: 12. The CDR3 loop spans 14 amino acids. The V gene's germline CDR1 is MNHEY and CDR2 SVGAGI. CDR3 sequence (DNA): TGTGCCAGCGGGACAGAGCTAGACAGGAACGAGCAGTACTTC. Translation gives CASGTELDRNEQYF.